The clone carrying this TCR beta chain has only a few counts. What it binds is unknown. This record comes from a study of T cells after yellow fever vaccination. Background on the study: Those fractions that held only low numbers of cells were prepared using the SMART-Seq v4 Ultra Low Input RNA kit. Notes on the study in general: Only a small proportion of the clonotypes turned up in both the CD4 and the CD8 compartments, likely arising from convergent recombination.

The 5'RACE template-switching step produced TCR cDNA and added a universal primer site and UMIs. TCRdb re-derived calls from the 5' RACE reads in MiXCR, one entry per CDR3 protein. The data show around 300,000 distinct CDR3 sequences, around 4.4% seen once. Trimming took off 1 base at V and 4 bases at J, with 13 bases between the two ends. In germline, CDR1 is SGHTA, CDR2 FQGNSA. The CDR3 covers 15 residues. The sample in question was PBMCs, obtained 15 days after the yellow fever booster vaccination. The sequence came from a man younger than 35 who received the YFV17D yellow fever vaccine. The V and J genes are TRBV7-2 and TRBJ1-1, with D possibly matching TRBD1 (5 bases). The DNA for the CDR3 is TGTGCCAGCAGCTTAGACGCCAGGAGGGGCACTGAAGCTTTCTTT. Amino acid sequence: CASSLDARRGTEAFF.